Shown below are 30 T cell receptor beta chains from a single sample sequenced in a study of long-term antiretroviral therapy in people with HIV. Run at survey level, the immunoSEQ assay was version v3.0. Sequenced by immunoSEQ multiplex PCR; TCRdb stores in-frame clones only, minus some. The table records roughly 19,000 clones, 70% to 90% of them present only once. Sequenced material: unsorted PBMCs, taken 0.6 years after starting antiretroviral therapy. These receptors all come from a woman aged 18-30 years with HIV.

The rearrangement links TRBV7-2 to TRBJ1-5; D is unresolved. The germline V gene encodes CDR1 SGHTA and CDR2 FQGNSA. Trimming took off 1 base at V and 5 bases at J, with 3 bases between the two ends. This CDR3 is 12 amino acids long. The CDR3 spells CASSLGHQPQHF. The CDR3 bases are TGTGCCAGCAGCTTAGGACATCAGCCCCAGCATTTT.

The V and J genes are TRBV14 and TRBJ2-7; no reliable D call. V lost 5 bases and J lost 3, with 17 bases in between. Germline CDR1 and CDR2: SGHDN and FVKESK. This CDR3 has 15 residues. The CDR3, as DNA: TGTGCCAGCAGCGACCCCCGGCGCGGATACTACGAGCAGTACTTC. Residues: CASSDPRRGYYEQYF.

This rearrangement joins TRBV2 to TRBJ2-7; D may be TRBD2 (5 bases). The ends were cut back, 1 base at V and 2 bases at J, with 15 bases in the middle. The germline gives CDR1 SNHLY, CDR2 FYNNEI. The CDR3 is 16 residues long. The CDR3 sequence: CASSEEKAGGPYEQYF. The CDR3 DNA is TGTGCCAGCAGTGAAGAGAAGGCGGGCGGACCCTACGAGCAGTACTTC.

The gene calls are TRBV4-2 and TRBJ1-5, with a possible D match to TRBD1 (5 bases). The germline V and J ends were trimmed by 0 bases and 5 bases, with 8 bases remaining between them. This CDR3 contains 14 residues. The germline CDR1 and CDR2 sequences are LGHNA and YNFKEQ. CDR3: CASSQDSGDQPQHF. Written as DNA, the CDR3 is TGTGCCAGCAGCCAAGATTCGGGGGATCAGCCCCAGCATTTT.

The V gene is TRBV19, the J gene TRBJ1-4, with D maybe TRBD1 (5 bases). The CDR3 covers 14 residues. Looked up from germline, CDR1 is LNHDA and CDR2 is SQIVND (reference sequence). Trimming removed 5 bases from V and 6 bases from J, with 13 bases in between. The CDR3 sequence: CASSPIGGHEKLFF. In nucleotides, the CDR3 is TGTGCCAGTAGTCCTATCGGGGGTCATGAAAAACTGTTTTTT.

This clone was recorded only once. The chain is built from TRBV16 and TRBJ1-3; no firm D call. Between the trimmed V and J ends, which lost 0 bases and 0 bases, there was a span of 9 bases. This CDR3 contains 16 residues. CDR1 and CDR2 (germline): KGHSY, FQNENV. The CDR3 nucleotides are TGTGCCAGCAGCCAATCGGAACAGAGCTCTGGAAACACCATATATTTT. Its protein product is CASSQSEQSSGNTIYF.

The DNA of the CDR3 is TGTGCCAGCAGTGTCGAAGGACAGGGGAACACTGAAGCTTTCTTT. Its protein product is CASSVEGQGNTEAFF. V gene TRBV2 combines with J gene TRBJ1-1; TRBD1 matches 8 bases. V shed 4 bases and J 1 base; nucleotides not matched to a gene: 5. This CDR3 contains 15 residues. The V gene's germline CDR1 is SNHLY and CDR2 FYNNEI.

CDR3 sequence (DNA): TGTGCCAGCAGTCCCAGAGGCAGCACAGATACGCAGTATTTT. Its protein product is CASSPRGSTDTQYF. The V and J genes are TRBV6-4 and TRBJ2-3; no reliable D call. This CDR3 is 14 amino acids long. V was cut by 5 bases and J by 0 bases, with 9 bases left in between. Germline V gene sequence: CDR1 MRHNA, CDR2 SNTAGT.

The chain combines TRBV4-3 with TRBJ2-5, with D possibly being TRBD1 or TRBD2 (5 bases each). Germline CDR1 is LGHNA and CDR2 is YSLEER. CDR3 length equals 16 residues. Trimming stripped 2 bases from V and 3 bases from J, with 16 bases between. CDR3 bases: TGCGCCAGCAGCCAATCGGGGCGAGGGCGCGAAGAGACCCAGTACTTC. Its translation is CASSQSGRGREETQYF.

This clone was recorded only once. The rearrangement links TRBV25-1 to TRBJ1-2; TRBD1 is a possible D gene (6 bases). CDR1 is MGHDK, CDR2 SYGVNS, per germline. Trimming left V 4 bases short and J 8 bases short, with 14 bases between. CDR3 size: 13 residues. The CDR3 DNA follows: TGTGCCAGCAGTGTACAGGGATGGGAGGGCTACACCTTC. It codes for CASSVQGWEGYTF.

This clone was seen only once. The rearrangement links TRBV5-1 to TRBJ2-1, with D unresolved. The V end was cut by 0 bases, the J end by 0 bases, with 7 bases between. The germline V gene encodes CDR1 SGHRS and CDR2 YFSETQ. The CDR3 loop spans 15 amino acids. The CDR3, as DNA: TGCGCCAGCAGCTTGGGGCAGACCTCCTACAATGAGCAGTTCTTC. Its translation is CASSLGQTSYNEQFF.

The CDR3 DNA sequence: TGTGCCAGCAGCCCCGGGTTTAGGGGGGCGAACGAGCAGTACTTC. Translated: CASSPGFRGANEQYF. The chain has TRBV4-2 and TRBJ2-7; D may be TRBD1 or TRBD2 (6 bases each). The CDR3 is 15 residues long. V was pared by 4 bases and J by 5 bases, with 18 bases between. From germline, CDR1 is LGHNA and CDR2 YNFKEQ.

The chain links TRBV28 to TRBJ1-2, with 9 nucleotides matching TRBD1. This CDR3 contains 15 residues. Germline V lookup: CDR1 MDHEN, CDR2 SYDVKM. V trimming: 3 bases; J trimming: 8 bases; junction bases outside the gene matches: 10. The CDR3: CASSLKYRGLDGYTF. The CDR3 DNA follows: TGTGCCAGCAGTTTGAAATACAGGGGGCTCGACGGCTACACCTTC.

This clone occurred a few times. The CDR3 sequence is CASSPGRGATTDTQYF. CDR3 bases: TGTGCCAGCAGCCCAGGGAGGGGCGCTACCACAGATACGCAGTATTTT. The chain recombines TRBV9 with TRBJ2-3, with TRBD2 matching over 7 bases. CDR3 length: 16 amino acids. Per the germline V gene, CDR1 is SGDLS and CDR2 is YYNGEE. The ends lost 4 bases at V and 2 bases at J; junction bases unmatched: 10.

The chain uses TRBV28 and TRBJ1-5; no clear D. The CDR3 loop spans 12 amino acids. Germline CDR1 reads MDHEN; CDR2 reads SYDVKM. Trimming cost V 5 bases and J 6 bases, with 8 bases left between them. CDR3 region: CASSISGQPQHF. In nucleotides, the CDR3 is TGTGCCAGCAGTATCAGTGGTCAGCCCCAGCATTTT. Using reference TRBV28 and TRBJ1-5 for the parts outside the CDR3, the full variable domain is DVKVTQSSRYLVKRTGEKVFLECVQDMDHENMFWYRQDPGLGLRLIYFSYDVKMKEKGDIPEGYSVSREKKERFSLILESASTNQTSMYLCASSISGQPQHFGDGTRLSIL.

The chain has TRBV4-3 and TRBJ2-7; D perhaps matches TRBD1 (5 bases). The CDR3 extends over 13 amino acids. Between the trimmed V and J ends, which lost 0 bases and 2 bases, there was a span of 5 bases. Germline CDR1 reads LGHNA; CDR2 reads YSLEER. CDR3 coding DNA: TGCGCCAGCAGCCAAGACAGGGCCTACGAGCAGTACTTC. This sequence encodes CASSQDRAYEQYF.

The chain carries TRBV28 and TRBJ1-2; D is unresolved. The length of the CDR3 is 14 residues. With 2 bases removed from V and 3 bases from J, the gap between germline ends came to 10 bases. Germline CDR1 is MDHEN and CDR2 is SYDVKM. CDR3 residues: CASSLSTTDYGYTF. In nucleotides, the CDR3 is TGTGCCAGCAGTTTAAGCACGACGGACTATGGCTACACCTTC.

The J gene is TRBJ1-2, the V gene TRBV7-9, with 7 bases lining up with TRBD1. CDR1 SEHNR and CDR2 FQNEAQ come from the germline V gene (reference sequence). The CDR3 consists of 14 residues. V shed 4 bases and J 1 base; nucleotides not matched to a gene: 3. CDR3 sequence (DNA): TGTGCCAGCAGCTGGGACAGAAATAACTATGGCTACACCTTC. It yields the protein CASSWDRNNYGYTF.

This chain connects TRBV18 to TRBJ2-2, with a tentative D call TRBD2 (6 bases). This CDR3 has 15 amino acids. Germline CDR1 is KGHSH and CDR2 is LQKENI. The V end lost 4 bases, the J end lost 0 bases, and 9 bases lay between the germline ends. The CDR3 region is CASSRGDSNTGELFF. In DNA, the CDR3 is TGTGCCAGCTCACGGGGGGATTCGAACACCGGGGAGCTGTTTTTT.

J is TRBJ2-1 and V is TRBV19; TRBD1 matches at 9 bases. The CDR3 sequence is 15 residues long. J lost 5 bases, V lost 6 bases, and 8 bases had no gene match. Germline V gene lookup returns CDR1 LNHDA and CDR2 SQIVND (reference sequence). Here the CDR3 reads CASRFRDRDNNEQFF. The CDR3, as DNA: TGTGCCAGTAGATTCCGGGACAGGGACAACAATGAGCAGTTCTTC. Full variable domain (outside the CDR3, taken from reference TRBV19 and TRBJ2-1): DGGITQSPKYLFRKEGQNVTLSCEQNLNHDAMYWYRQDPGQGLRLIYYSQIVNDFQKGDIAEGYSVSREKKESFPLTVTSAQKNPTAFYLCASRFRDRDNNEQFFGPGTRLTVL.

The V gene is TRBV5-6, the J gene TRBJ2-3, with D possibly TRBD1 on 6 matching bases. With 0 bases removed from V and 5 bases from J, the gap between germline ends came to 7 bases. Germline values: CDR1 SGHDT, CDR2 YYEEEE. The CDR3 spans 13 residues. CDR3 nucleotide sequence: TGTGCCAGCAGCTTGGAGGACAGAGATACGCAGTATTTT. It is translated as CASSLEDRDTQYF.

The genes are TRBV28 and TRBJ1-6; the match to TRBD1 covers 8 bases. Germline CDR1 MDHEN, CDR2 SYDVKM. This CDR3 comprises 15 residues. Unmatched junction bases numbered 9, after V lost 5 bases and J lost 9 bases. The CDR3 DNA follows: TGTGCCAGCAGTCCCCCCCCGGACAGGGCTTCACCCCTCCACTTT. It codes for CASSPPPDRASPLHF.

This clone has a single count. J is TRBJ2-5 and V is TRBV29-1; 8 bases are a match to TRBD2. V shed 2 bases and J 3 bases; nucleotides not matched to a gene: 11. There are 16 residues in the CDR3. The germline V gene has CDR1 SQVTM and CDR2 ANQGSEA. CDR3 DNA sequence: TGCAGCGTTGAACGTGGTACGGGAGGGGGAGAAGAGACCCAGTACTTC. Its translation is CSVERGTGGGEETQYF.

By its share, this clone is medium-sized. The J gene is TRBJ1-3, the V gene TRBV4-3; unclear D gene. The CDR3 has 15 amino acids. The germline gives CDR1 LGHNA, CDR2 YSLEER. Trimming pared 4 bases from V and 0 bases from J, leaving 10 bases between. DNA of the CDR3: TGCGCCAGCAGCCTGGACGGTAACTCTGGAAACACCATATATTTT. Its protein is CASSLDGNSGNTIYF.

This clone is judged medium-sized (0.01 to 0.1%). V gene TRBV5-8 combines with J gene TRBJ2-7, with D hard to call. This CDR3 region has 12 residues. Between the trimmed V and J ends, which lost 0 bases and 3 bases, there was a span of 4 bases. The germline CDR1 and CDR2 sequences are SGHTS and YDEGEE. This CDR3 reads CASSLGVYEQYF. The DNA of the CDR3 is TGTGCCAGCAGCTTGGGGGTCTACGAGCAGTACTTC.

About this clone itself: The junction shows a germline mismatch at one end, possibly a read error. The chain joins TRBV6-6 to TRBJ2-7, with D unclear. The V gene's germline CDR1 is MNHNY and CDR2 SVGAGI (reference sequence). This CDR3 comprises 11 residues. The CDR3 reads CASSHSYEQYF. CDR3 in DNA: TGTGCCAGCAGTCACTCCTACGAGCAGTACTTC.

The rearrangement links TRBV2 to TRBJ1-5; D not certain. V was pared by 6 bases and J by 6 bases, with 18 bases between. The CDR3 is 15 residues long. Germline-derived CDR1 and CDR2 are SNHLY and FYNNEI. CDR3 DNA sequence: TGTGCCAGCAGACCGCCAGGCGGGCTCGGTCAGCCCCAGCATTTT. Translated: CASRPPGGLGQPQHF.

This sequence joins TRBV7-9 and TRBJ1-1; 7 bases fit TRBD1. V lost 5 bases and J lost 10; bases outside the gene matches: 10. Germline V lookup: CDR1 SEHNR, CDR2 FQNEAQ (reference sequence). The CDR3 has 13 residues. CDR3 in amino acids: CASSPGGAGGAFF. In DNA form, the CDR3 reads TGTGCCAGCAGCCCAGGGGGGGCTGGCGGAGCTTTCTTT.

This chain connects TRBV28 to TRBJ1-6, with 9 nucleotides matching TRBD1. Germline trimming cut 6 bases from V and 8 bases from J; bases unmatched to any gene: 5. Germline loops: CDR1 MDHEN, CDR2 SYDVKM. This CDR3 is built from 14 residues. CDR3 amino acids: CASRPGQGDSPLHF. CDR3 DNA: TGTGCCAGCAGGCCGGGACAGGGAGATTCACCCCTCCACTTT.

V is TRBV5-1 and J is TRBJ1-2, with D possibly TRBD1 on 5 matching bases. Germline lookup yields CDR1 SGHRS and CDR2 YFSETQ. The V end lost 6 bases, the J end lost 3 bases, and 15 bases lay between the germline ends. The CDR3 loop spans 14 amino acids. The CDR3 loop is CASTLGVGDYGYTF. The CDR3 bases are TGCGCCAGCACCCTGGGGGTAGGCGACTATGGCTACACCTTC.